This TCR beta chain was captured by sequencing in a study of T cell changes during pregnancy in multiple sclerosis. The CDR3 consists of 16 residues. The germline CDR1 and CDR2 sequences are LNHDA and SQIVND (reference sequence). V was cut by 5 bases and J by 3 bases, with 20 bases left in between. Some clones are missing from TCRdb's copy, which holds only in-frame ones; the method was immunoSEQ multiplex PCR. This table has almost 40,000 clones, 75% to 95% appearing once. The sequence derives from a female donor in good health, enrolled as a control in a pregnancy study. The source material was CD4+ T cells from peripheral blood mononuclear cells, sampled in the third trimester of pregnancy. The rearrangement uses TRBV19 and TRBJ2-7; D is possibly TRBD2 (7 bases). The CDR3 sequence: CASSPWAGAGNYEQYF. The CDR3 region has the DNA TGTGCCAGTAGTCCTTGGGCGGGGGCTGGAAACTACGAGCAGTACTTC.